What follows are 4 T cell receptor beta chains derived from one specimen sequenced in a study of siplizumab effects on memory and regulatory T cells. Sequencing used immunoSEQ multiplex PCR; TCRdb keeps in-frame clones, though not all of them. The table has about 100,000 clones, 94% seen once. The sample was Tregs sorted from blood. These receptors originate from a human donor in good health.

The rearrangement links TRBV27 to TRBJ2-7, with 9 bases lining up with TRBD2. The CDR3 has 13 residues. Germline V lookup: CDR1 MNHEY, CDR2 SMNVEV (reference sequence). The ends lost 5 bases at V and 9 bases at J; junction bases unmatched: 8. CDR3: CASSPLAGRRQYF. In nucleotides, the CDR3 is TGTGCCAGCAGTCCCCTAGCGGGAAGAAGGCAGTACTTC.

DNA of the CDR3: TGTGCCAGCAGTTTAAACCTAGCGGGAGGGAGTGGGGCAGATACGCAGTATTTT. Translated, it gives CASSLNLAGGSGADTQYF. The chain recombines TRBV28 with TRBJ2-3; 12 nucleotides match TRBD2. Trimming at V came to 2 bases and at J to 4 bases, leaving 10 bases not matched to a gene. The CDR3 spans 18 residues. The germline CDR1 and CDR2 sequences are MDHEN and SYDVKM.

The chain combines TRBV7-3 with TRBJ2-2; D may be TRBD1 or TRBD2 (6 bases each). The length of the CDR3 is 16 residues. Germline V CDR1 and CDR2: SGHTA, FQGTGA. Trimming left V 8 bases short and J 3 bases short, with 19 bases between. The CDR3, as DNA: TGTGCCAGCTCCATCCTCGGGGGCGCGGACACCGGGGAGCTGTTTTTT. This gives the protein CASSILGGADTGELFF.

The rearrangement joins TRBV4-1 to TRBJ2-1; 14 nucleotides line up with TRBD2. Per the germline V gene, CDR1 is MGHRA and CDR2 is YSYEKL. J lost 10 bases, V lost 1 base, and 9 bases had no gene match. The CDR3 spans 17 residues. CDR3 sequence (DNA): TGCGCCAGCAGCCAAGCCTTGACTAGCGGGAGGGTTCGGGAGCAGTTCTTC. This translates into CASSQALTSGRVREQFF.